What follows are 8 T cell receptor beta chains derived from one specimen sequenced in a study of blood T cell repertoires in COVID-19. Produced via immunoSEQ multiplex PCR; TCRdb's table is partial and in-frame only. The table has approximately 250,000 clones, around 84% seen once; the top ten hold around 4%. The sample consisted of peripheral blood. The receptors come from a man aged 60-69 years with acute or convalescent COVID-19.

This chain joins TRBV5-1 and TRBJ2-3, with no clear D. In germline, CDR1 is SGHRS, CDR2 YFSETQ. This CDR3 has 15 residues. Trimming took off 6 bases at V and 1 base at J, with 15 bases between the two ends. The CDR3 coding sequence is TGCGCCAGCACCTTTATAACCGGAGGCACAGATACGCAGTATTTT. This sequence encodes CASTFITGGTDTQYF. The variable domain in full, with the rest retrieved from reference TRBV5-1 and TRBJ2-3, is KAGVTQTPRYLIKTRGQQVTLSCSPISGHRSVSWYQQTPGQGLQFLFEYFSETQRNKGNFPGRFSGRQFSNSRSEMNVSTLELGDSALYLCASTFITGGTDTQYFGPGTRLTVL.

The chain has TRBV10-2 and TRBJ1-5; tentative D call: TRBD1 (5 bases). Germline CDR1 WSHSY, CDR2 SAAADI. The ends were cut back, 3 bases at V and 3 bases at J, with 9 bases in the middle. This CDR3 spans 14 amino acids. The CDR3 DNA follows: TGCGCCAGCAGTGATAGCAGGGACAATCAGCCCCAGCATTTT. Its translation is CASSDSRDNQPQHF.

CDR3 residues: CASSIRGSNQPQHF. In DNA, the CDR3 is TGTGCCAGTAGTATAAGGGGGAGCAATCAGCCCCAGCATTTT. The chain carries TRBV19 and TRBJ1-5, with TRBD1 as a possible D gene (6 bases). There are 14 residues in the CDR3. Germline-derived CDR1 and CDR2 are LNHDA and SQIVND (reference sequence). Trimming shortened V by 2 bases and J by 1 base, and 6 bases separated the two germline ends.

The V gene is TRBV28, the J gene TRBJ1-3; D is unresolved. CDR3 length: 15 residues. Trimming left V 6 bases short and J 1 base short, with 13 bases between. Germline CDR1 MDHEN, CDR2 SYDVKM. CDR3 DNA sequence: TGTGCCAGCAGACTAGGACGAGATTCTGGAAACACCATATATTTT. Translating it yields CASRLGRDSGNTIYF.

In regard to this clone: This may stem from a read error, because a much larger clone lies one nucleotide away. V and J are TRBV5-1 and TRBJ1-2; 7 bases are shared with TRBD1. This CDR3 has 13 amino acids. The J segment lost 2 bases and the V segment lost 4 bases, leaving 2 bases of the junction unmatched. CDR1 SGHRS and CDR2 YFSETQ come from the germline V gene. The CDR3 sequence: CASSVTGNYGYTF. CDR3 sequence (DNA): TGCGCCAGCAGCGTGACAGGGAACTATGGCTACACCTTC.

J is TRBJ1-2 and V is TRBV20-1, with D uncertain. The CDR3 loop spans 13 amino acids. Trimming pared 3 bases from V and 2 bases from J, leaving 10 bases between. Looked up from germline, CDR1 is DFQATT and CDR2 is SNEGSKA (reference sequence). The CDR3 here is CSASHPGNYGYTF. The CDR3 bases are TGCAGTGCTAGTCATCCGGGAAACTATGGCTACACCTTC.

The chain is built from TRBV12-3 or TRBV12-4 and TRBJ1-3; D might be TRBD1 (5 bases). This CDR3 has 12 amino acids. The V end lost 1 base, the J end lost 8 bases, and 6 bases lay between the germline ends. The CDR3 protein is CASSLGGDTIYF. The CDR3 DNA follows: TGTGCCAGCAGTTTAGGGGGGGACACCATATATTTT.

V is TRBV5-1 and J is TRBJ2-7, with 9 nucleotides matching TRBD1. The germline CDR1 and CDR2 sequences are SGHRS and YFSETQ. This CDR3 is 15 amino acids long. The junction had 6 bases not matched to a gene; V was cut back by 3 bases and J by 2 bases. The CDR3 DNA follows: TGCGCCAGCAGCTCCGGACAGGGGATACCCTACGAGCAGTACTTC. It encodes CASSSGQGIPYEQYF.